This T cell receptor beta chain is from a study of T cell responses to AZD1222 COVID-19 vaccine. Findings and limits, study-wide: Spike-specific TCR breadth and depth both grew after two AZD1222 doses. Spike was spanned by vaccine-associated CD4 TCRs, which were dominant at 160-218 and 743-854.

Comment on this clone: No antigen is known for it.

Some clones are missing from TCRdb's copy, which holds only in-frame ones; the method was immunoSEQ multiplex PCR. The sample consists of nearly 110,000 clones, roughly nine tenths of them appearing once. Germline-derived CDR1 and CDR2 are LGHNA and YSLEER. CDR3 size: 16 residues. Trimming cost V 0 bases and J 1 base, with 12 bases left between them. The origin of this receptor is an adult in good health. This specimen consisted of peripheral blood, obtained on day 0 of AZD1222 vaccination. The chain is built from TRBV4-3 and TRBJ1-1; D remains ambiguous. CDR3 in amino acids: CASSQDLGGRNTEAFF. The CDR3 bases are TGCGCCAGCAGCCAAGATCTCGGCGGTAGGAACACTGAAGCTTTCTTT.